This entry lists 14 T cell receptor beta chains sequenced from one sample in a study of early T cells in non-severe SARS-CoV-2 infection. TCRdb re-called the 5' RACE reads with MiXCR, one entry per CDR3 protein. The sample lists 70,000 to 85,000 distinct CDR3 sequences; around 14% were seen once. Sequencing was done on a sample of whole blood. The receptors were gathered from an adult who was a healthcare worker with PCR-confirmed SARS-CoV-2 infection or an uninfected control (not recorded which).

This clonotype showed up just a few times. V and J are TRBV7-2 and TRBJ2-2; no definite D call. The CDR3 is 16 residues long. Trimming took off 3 bases at V and 1 base at J, with 12 bases between the two ends. The germline V gene encodes CDR1 SGHTA and CDR2 FQGNSA. The CDR3 bases are TGTGCCAGCAGCTTGATCGCTGGGCTGAACACCGGGGAGCTGTTTTTT. Amino acids: CASSLIAGLNTGELFF. Complete variable domain (other parts from reference TRBV7-2 and TRBJ2-2): GAGVSQSPSNKVTEKGKDVELRCDPISGHTALYWYRQSLGQGLEFLIYFQGNSAPDKSGLPSDRFSAERTGGSVSTLTIQRTQQEDSAVYLCASSLIAGLNTGELFFGEGSRLTVL.

This clonotype was seen repeatedly, ten times or more. This chain connects TRBV3-1 to TRBJ2-1; 8 nucleotides agree with TRBD1. CDR3 length: 17 amino acids. Germline values: CDR1 LGHDT, CDR2 YNNKEL (reference sequence). Trimming removed 0 bases from V and 1 base from J; junction bases left unmatched: 5. The CDR3 DNA reads TGTGCCAGCAGCCAAGATAGACGGACAGGGTCCTACAATGAGCAGTTCTTC. It encodes CASSQDRRTGSYNEQFF.

V gene TRBV15 combines with J gene TRBJ2-1; perhaps TRBD1 as D (5 bases). V was trimmed by 2 bases and J by 0 bases, leaving 11 bases between them. This CDR3 region has 16 residues. Germline CDR1 LNHNV, CDR2 YYDKDF (reference sequence). The CDR3 spells CATSRRGRSSYNEQFF. The CDR3 bases are TGTGCCACCAGCAGAAGGGGCAGGAGCTCCTACAATGAGCAGTTCTTC. The variable domain in full, completed from reference TRBV15 and TRBJ2-1, reads DAMVIQNPRYQVTQFGKPVTLSCSQTLNHNVMYWYQQKSSQAPKLLFHYYDKDFNNEADTPDNFQSRRPNTSFCFLDIRSPGLGDTAMYLCATSRRGRSSYNEQFFGPGTRLTVL.

This clonotype was seen only a few times. This chain links TRBV7-6 with TRBJ1-1, with 8 bases fitting TRBD1. The CDR3 spans 15 residues. From germline, CDR1 is SGHVS and CDR2 FNYEAQ. V lost 5 bases and J lost 4; bases outside the gene matches: 9. This CDR3 is CASSIPGTGVTEAFF. In DNA, the CDR3 is TGTGCCAGCAGCATCCCCGGGACAGGCGTCACTGAAGCTTTCTTT. The complete variable domain, with remaining parts taken from reference TRBV7-6 and TRBJ1-1, reads GAGVSQSPRYKVTKRGQDVALRCDPISGHVSLYWYRQALGQGPEFLTYFNYEAQQDKSGLPNDRFSAERPEGSISTLTIQRTEQRDSAMYRCASSIPGTGVTEAFFGQGTRLTVV.

In its sample, this clonotype was seen many times. The V gene is TRBV20-1, the J gene TRBJ2-7; 8 nucleotides line up with TRBD1. Germline CDR1 and CDR2: DFQATT and SNEGSKA (reference sequence). J was trimmed by 2 bases and V by 1 base; bases with no gene match: 4. CDR3 length equals 14 residues. As DNA, the CDR3 is TGCAGTGCTAGAGGACAGGGGCGAACCTACGAGCAGTACTTC. It translates to CSARGQGRTYEQYF.

This clonotype came up many times. The rearrangement links TRBV7-3 to TRBJ2-3; TRBD2 matches at 9 bases. The CDR3 is 15 residues long. From germline, CDR1 is SGHTA and CDR2 FQGTGA. After removal of 5 bases from V and 4 bases from J, the junction contained 7 bases not matched to a gene. The CDR3 here is CASSQLAGGADTQYF. The CDR3 coding sequence is TGTGCCAGCAGCCAACTAGCGGGTGGCGCAGATACGCAGTATTTT.

This clonotype was recorded a few times. This sequence joins TRBV28 and TRBJ1-4; 7 nucleotides line up with TRBD1. J was trimmed by 4 bases and V by 10 bases; bases with no gene match: 6. Germline loops: CDR1 MDHEN, CDR2 SYDVKM. This CDR3 has 13 amino acids. The CDR3, as DNA: TGTGCCACCCGGACAGGAGGTAATGAAAAACTGTTTTTT. Translation gives CATRTGGNEKLFF.

This rearrangement joins TRBV4-1 to TRBJ2-7; 8 bases match TRBD1. The CDR3 is 18 amino acids. Germline V gene data show CDR1 as MGHRA and CDR2 as YSYEKL. The ends lost 3 bases at V and 2 bases at J; junction bases unmatched: 15. CDR3 sequence: CASSQRDQGASLPYEQYF. DNA of the CDR3: TGCGCCAGCAGCCAGAGGGACCAGGGGGCGTCTTTACCCTACGAGCAGTACTTC.

This clonotype has more than one count but fewer than ten. V and J are TRBV4-1 and TRBJ2-1; a weak D match, TRBD2 (6 bases). Between the trimmed V and J ends, which lost 4 bases and 6 bases, there was a span of 7 bases. Germline V gene data show CDR1 as MGHRA and CDR2 as YSYEKL. The CDR3 is 12 residues long. This chain's CDR3 is CASSPGVNEQFF. CDR3 DNA: TGCGCCAGCAGCCCGGGAGTCAATGAGCAGTTCTTC.

The chain has TRBV25-1 and TRBJ2-2; D gene ambiguous. Germline V lookup: CDR1 MGHDK, CDR2 SYGVNS. Deletions cut 8 bases from V and 1 base from J, with 11 bases between. The CDR3 spans 14 residues. CDR3 amino acids: CASSPPMNTGELFF. CDR3 nucleotides: TGTGCCAGCTCCCCCCCCATGAACACCGGGGAGCTGTTTTTT.

This clonotype showed up just a few times. The chain carries TRBV7-3 and TRBJ2-2, with 8 bases lining up with TRBD2. The CDR3 spans 16 residues. The J segment lost 7 bases and the V segment lost 4 bases, leaving 11 bases of the junction unmatched. Germline V gene sequence: CDR1 SGHTA, CDR2 FQGTGA. The CDR3 bases are TGTGCCAGCAGCTCGTTAGGAGCGGGGGATCTCGGGGAGCTGTTTTTT. It specifies CASSSLGAGDLGELFF.

This CDR3 reads CASSFTGGQETQYF. The CDR3, as DNA: TGTGCCAGCAGTTTTACGGGAGGGCAAGAGACCCAGTACTTC. The chain recombines TRBV27 with TRBJ2-5; 8 bases are a match to TRBD2. V lost 3 bases to trimming and J lost 2 bases; unmatched junction nucleotides: 2. Germline CDR1 reads MNHEY; CDR2 reads SMNVEV (reference sequence). CDR3 length: 14 amino acids.

This clonotype was counted a few times. The V call is TRBV20-1, the J call TRBJ1-1; D is unclear. The V and J ends lost 0 bases and 0 bases respectively, with 8 bases between them. The CDR3 is 14 residues long. Germline assignment: CDR1 DFQATT and CDR2 SNEGSKA (reference sequence). This chain's CDR3 is CSARDEGMNTEAFF. CDR3 in DNA: TGCAGTGCTAGAGACGAGGGCATGAACACTGAAGCTTTCTTT.

In this sample, this clonotype turned up many times. This chain joins TRBV7-3 and TRBJ1-3, with D uncertain. Trimming took off 6 bases at V and 3 bases at J, with 9 bases between the two ends. CDR1 SGHTA and CDR2 FQGTGA come from the germline V gene. The CDR3 extends over 13 amino acids. CDR3 sequence reads: CASRRGDGNTIYF. The CDR3 nucleotides are TGTGCCAGCAGGCGGGGTGATGGAAACACCATATATTTT. Looking up the rest from reference TRBV7-3 and TRBJ1-3 gives the full variable domain: GAGVSQTPSNKVTEKGKYVELRCDPISGHTALYWYRQSLGQGPEFLIYFQGTGAADDSGLPNDRFFAVRPEGSVSTLKIQRTERGDSAVYLCASRRGDGNTIYFGEGSWLTVV.